The clone carrying this TCR beta chain showed up many times. The target antigen is unknown. It was with unique molecular identifiers that the TCRbeta library was prepared. TCRdb reprocessed the PCR reads with MiXCR, giving one entry per CDR3 protein. This sample has approximately 200,000 distinct CDR3 sequences; 5% to 6.5% occur once, and the top ten carry about 4.3%. The sample belongs to a study of T-cell reconstitution after alpha-beta-depleted transplantation in children. General study points: Reportedly, roughly two months post-transplant, alpha-beta T cells arose from several hundred expanded graft clones. The study traced high day-60 TCRbeta diversity in some patients to surviving recipient T cells and thymic progenitors. Among T cells one year after transplant, newly produced cells accounted for most counts and diversity.

The germline V gene has CDR1 SGHVS and CDR2 FQNEAQ. Trimming took 0 bases from V and 4 from J; bases not matched to a gene: 2. This CDR3 is built from 17 residues. Sample: PBMCs, taken before TCRalphabeta/CD19-depleted stem cell transplant. The source of this sequence is a girl under two years old with combined immunodeficiency, due to receive a stem cell transplant. The rearrangement joins TRBV7-8 to TRBJ2-3; TRBD2 aligns across 15 bases. The CDR3 DNA sequence: TGTGCCAGCAGCTTAGCTAGGACTAGCGGGGGGGCAGATACGCAGTATTTT. It codes for CASSLARTSGGADTQYF. Complete variable domain (other parts from reference TRBV7-8 and TRBJ2-3): GAGVSQSPRYKVAKRGQDVALRCDPISGHVSLFWYQQALGQGPEFLTYFQNEAQLDKSGLPSDRFFAERPEGSVSTLKIQRTQQEDSAVYLCASSLARTSGGADTQYFGPGTRLTVL.